Listed below are T cell receptor beta chains from one sample, sequenced in a study of T cell repertoires in cytomegalovirus infection. TCRdb passed the reads through MiXCR, listing each CDR3 protein once. The data contain 450,000 to 600,000 distinct CDR3 sequences, roughly a third of them singletons. These receptors have no known antigen. The sample here was cultured PBMCs, taken from culture after CMV antigen stimulation. The receptors stem from a human donor in good health (CMV status not recorded). Some clones in this sample may be carry-over from other donors' samples. Each CDR3 is given with its conserved first and last residue. Each record gives: D gene, J gene, V gene, clone size, CDR3 DNA, CDR3 protein. D genes are given only for firm matches. Expanded clones get a size class; other rows say once, few or many, or leave the size out.

D gene: NA; J gene: TRBJ2-5; V gene: TRBV12-3/TRBV12-4; clone size: NA; CDR3 DNA: TGTGCCAGCAGTTTAACAAAAGAGTTGGGAGAGACCCAGTACTTC; CDR3 protein: CASSLTKELGETQYF
D gene: NA; J gene: TRBJ1-2; V gene: TRBV19; clone size: NA; CDR3 DNA: TGTGCCAGTACCAATAACTATGGCTACACCTTC; CDR3 protein: CASTNNYGYTF
D gene: TRBD1; J gene: TRBJ2-2; V gene: TRBV4-1; clone size: few; CDR3 DNA: TGCGCCAGCAGCCCCGGGACAGCCCATAACACCGGGGAGCTGTTTTTT; CDR3 protein: CASSPGTAHNTGELFF
D gene: NA; J gene: TRBJ1-5; V gene: TRBV6-5; clone size: NA; CDR3 DNA: TGTGCCAGCAGCTTCGGACAACCCGGAGGCAATCAGCCCCAGCATTTT; CDR3 protein: CASSFGQPGGNQPQHF
D gene: TRBD2; J gene: TRBJ2-2; V gene: TRBV19; clone size: few; CDR3 DNA: TGTGCCAGTAGTCGGACTAGCGGGTTGAACACCGGGGAGCTGTTTTTT; CDR3 protein: CASSRTSGLNTGELFF
D gene: NA; J gene: TRBJ1-3; V gene: TRBV25-1; clone size: few; CDR3 DNA: TGTGCCAGCAGTTACTCGGGAAACACCATATATTTT; CDR3 protein: CASSYSGNTIYF
D gene: TRBD2; J gene: TRBJ2-3; V gene: TRBV12-3/TRBV12-4; clone size: few; CDR3 DNA: TGTGCCAGCAGTTCTCCCCACGGAGGGAGGGGCACAGATACGCAGTATTTT; CDR3 protein: CASSSPHGGRGTDTQYF
D gene: TRBD1; J gene: TRBJ2-6; V gene: TRBV12-5; clone size: NA; CDR3 DNA: TGTGCTAGTGGTCCGTCGGGACAGGTGGAACGGGCCAACGTCCTGACTTTC; CDR3 protein: CASGPSGQVERANVLTF
D gene: NA; J gene: TRBJ1-4; V gene: TRBV7-2; clone size: NA; CDR3 DNA: TGTGCCAGCAGAGGGGCGCCTAATGAAAAACTGTTTTTT; CDR3 protein: CASRGAPNEKLFF
D gene: TRBD1; J gene: TRBJ2-7; V gene: TRBV7-2; clone size: medium-sized; CDR3 DNA: TGTGCCAGCACCCGATCCGGGACAGGATTCTACGAGCAGTACTTC; CDR3 protein: CASTRSGTGFYEQYF
D gene: TRBD2; J gene: TRBJ2-5; V gene: TRBV12-3/TRBV12-4; clone size: few; CDR3 DNA: TGTGCCAGCAGTCCCCAACGGACTAGCGGGGTCCCTGCGGGCCAGTACTTC; CDR3 protein: CASSPQRTSGVPAGQYF
D gene: NA; J gene: TRBJ2-7; V gene: TRBV6-1; clone size: few; CDR3 DNA: TGTGCCAGCAGTGATCGGGACACCCACTACGAGCAGTACTTC; CDR3 protein: CASSDRDTHYEQYF
D gene: NA; J gene: TRBJ1-1; V gene: TRBV7-8; clone size: many; CDR3 DNA: TGTGCCAGCACATCGCTGGAAAGGAACACTGAAGCTTTCTTT; CDR3 protein: CASTSLERNTEAFF
D gene: TRBD2; J gene: TRBJ2-7; V gene: TRBV11-2; clone size: NA; CDR3 DNA: TGTGCCAGCAGCTTAATCCGCGGGAGGGCCGCGTACGAGCAGTACTTC; CDR3 protein: CASSLIRGRAAYEQYF
D gene: TRBD2; J gene: TRBJ2-6; V gene: TRBV6-2/TRBV6-3; clone size: NA; CDR3 DNA: TGTGCCAGCAGTTACTCGCTAGCGGGAGGGGCTTCTGGGGCCAACGTCCTGACTTTC; CDR3 protein: CASSYSLAGGASGANVLTF
D gene: TRBD1; J gene: TRBJ1-5; V gene: TRBV28; clone size: many; CDR3 DNA: TGTGCCAGCAGTTTAGGTGGACAGGGCTATCAGCCCCAGCATTTT; CDR3 protein: CASSLGGQGYQPQHF
D gene: NA; J gene: TRBJ1-1; V gene: TRBV7-6; clone size: NA; CDR3 DNA: TGTGCCAGCAGCCTCCCCCGGGTGACTGAAGCTTTCTTT; CDR3 protein: CASSLPRVTEAFF
D gene: NA; J gene: TRBJ2-3; V gene: TRBV7-2; clone size: many; CDR3 DNA: TGTGCCAGCAGCTTAGTGGACCTAGGTACAGATACGCAGTATTTT; CDR3 protein: CASSLVDLGTDTQYF
D gene: NA; J gene: TRBJ1-5; V gene: TRBV7-6; clone size: few; CDR3 DNA: TGTGCCAGCAGCTTATATGGGGACACCCTCAATCAGCCCCAGCATTTT; CDR3 protein: CASSLYGDTLNQPQHF
D gene: TRBD2; J gene: TRBJ2-7; V gene: TRBV19; clone size: few; CDR3 DNA: TGTGCCAGTACCCCACTAGCGGGACGGGGCGAGCAGTACTTC; CDR3 protein: CASTPLAGRGEQYF
D gene: TRBD2; J gene: TRBJ2-7; V gene: TRBV3-1; clone size: once; CDR3 DNA: TGTGCCAGCAGCCCGGCGGGGGGACTAAACGACGAGCAGTACTTC; CDR3 protein: CASSPAGGLNDEQYF
D gene: TRBD2; J gene: TRBJ2-1; V gene: TRBV5-1; clone size: NA; CDR3 DNA: TGCGCCAGCAACACCGGGACTAGGGTCAATGAGCAGTTCTTC; CDR3 protein: CASNTGTRVNEQFF
D gene: NA; J gene: TRBJ2-1; V gene: TRBV7-2; clone size: many; CDR3 DNA: TGTGCCAGCAGCCCCCTAAGACATGAGCAGTTCTTC; CDR3 protein: CASSPLRHEQFF
D gene: TRBD1; J gene: TRBJ2-4; V gene: TRBV7-2; clone size: few; CDR3 DNA: TGTGCCAGCAGCGTACCGGGACAGGCTCAGTACTTC; CDR3 protein: CASSVPGQAQYF
D gene: TRBD2; J gene: TRBJ2-1; V gene: TRBV5-4; clone size: NA; CDR3 DNA: TGTGCCAGCAGCTCGGGACTAGCGGGAGTCCTTGGCGATGAGCAGTTCTTC; CDR3 protein: CASSSGLAGVLGDEQFF
D gene: NA; J gene: TRBJ2-2; V gene: TRBV7-6; clone size: many; CDR3 DNA: TGTGCCAGCAGCTTAGGGTGGGCTTCGTCGGGTTTCACCGGGGAGCTGTTTTTT; CDR3 protein: CASSLGWASSGFTGELFF
D gene: NA; J gene: TRBJ1-2; V gene: TRBV12-3/TRBV12-4; clone size: few; CDR3 DNA: TGTGCCCTCGAGAGGGAAGGAGGCTATGGCTACACCTTC; CDR3 protein: CALEREGGYGYTF
D gene: NA; J gene: TRBJ1-2; V gene: TRBV12-3/TRBV12-4; clone size: NA; CDR3 DNA: TGTGCCAGCAGCCCAGGGTTTGAGTATGGCTACACCTTC; CDR3 protein: CASSPGFEYGYTF
D gene: NA; J gene: TRBJ2-5; V gene: TRBV7-2; clone size: many; CDR3 DNA: TGTGCCAGCAGCTCGGGATGGCAAGAGACCCAGTACTTC; CDR3 protein: CASSSGWQETQYF
D gene: NA; J gene: TRBJ1-5; V gene: TRBV11-2; clone size: few; CDR3 DNA: TGTGCCAGCAGCTTAATTGAGGGCCCAGGTCAGCCCCAGCATTTT; CDR3 protein: CASSLIEGPGQPQHF
D gene: TRBD1; J gene: TRBJ2-1; V gene: TRBV27; clone size: NA; CDR3 DNA: TGTGCCAGTGGTGGGACAGTCTCCTACAATGAGCAGTTCTTC; CDR3 protein: CASGGTVSYNEQFF
D gene: TRBD2; J gene: TRBJ2-3; V gene: TRBV12-3/TRBV12-4; clone size: few; CDR3 DNA: TGTGCCAGCAGCGGGGGAGGGATCGCAGATACGCAGTATTTT; CDR3 protein: CASSGGGIADTQYF
D gene: NA; J gene: TRBJ1-2; V gene: TRBV20-1; clone size: NA; CDR3 DNA: TGCAGTGTTAAGTCCGGACATCCGTGGGTGTGGGAAGGCTACACCTTC; CDR3 protein: CSVKSGHPWVWEGYTF
D gene: TRBD1; J gene: TRBJ1-2; V gene: TRBV6-5; clone size: NA; CDR3 DNA: TGTGCCAGCAGCCCCTCCCGGGACAGGGTTAAAGGCTACACCTTC; CDR3 protein: CASSPSRDRVKGYTF
D gene: NA; J gene: TRBJ1-1; V gene: TRBV3-1; clone size: NA; CDR3 DNA: TGTGCCAGCAGCCAAGGGGCTTTGAACACTGAAGCTTTCTTT; CDR3 protein: CASSQGALNTEAFF
D gene: NA; J gene: TRBJ1-1; V gene: TRBV7-2; clone size: NA; CDR3 DNA: TGTGCCAGCAGCTTAGATCCCCGGGGGACTGAAGCTTTCTTT; CDR3 protein: CASSLDPRGTEAFF
D gene: TRBD1; J gene: TRBJ2-2; V gene: TRBV5-1; clone size: NA; CDR3 DNA: TGCGCCAGCAGCTCGGGACAGACCACCGGGGAGCTGTTTTTT; CDR3 protein: CASSSGQTTGELFF
D gene: NA; J gene: TRBJ2-7; V gene: TRBV11-2; clone size: few; CDR3 DNA: TGTGCCAGCAGCACGGGACTCTACTACGAGCAGTACTTC; CDR3 protein: CASSTGLYYEQYF
D gene: NA; J gene: TRBJ2-5; V gene: TRBV29-1; clone size: few; CDR3 DNA: TGCAGCGTTGAGGGATTAGCCGAGACCCAGTACTTC; CDR3 protein: CSVEGLAETQYF